This is a list of T cell receptor beta chains from one sample in a study of cytomegalovirus exposure and HLA in healthy donors. Generated by immunoSEQ multiplex PCR, the TCRdb table keeps only in-frame clones and is missing some. The sample holds 100,000 to 150,000 clones; 65% to 80% are singletons and the top ten take about 13%. The sequenced sample consisted of PBMCs. Source of these receptors: a woman aged 55-69 years in good health and CMV-seropositive. The CDR3 runs from the conserved cysteine through the conserved F or W. Each record gives: J gene, V gene, clone size, D gene, CDR3 protein, CDR3 DNA. A D gene is named only where the DNA matches it firmly. Clone size appears in some rows only: once, few, many, or a class for an expanded clone.

j_gene: TRBJ2-1
v_gene: TRBV6-4
abundance: once
d_gene: TRBD2
CDR3aa: CASSRSGGSLNEQFF
CDR3nt: TGTGCCAGCAGTCGTAGCGGGGGTTCACTCAATGAGCAGTTCTTC

j_gene: TRBJ1-1
v_gene: TRBV6-6
abundance: .
d_gene: .
CDR3aa: CASSENRDTEAFF
CDR3nt: TGTGCCAGCAGTGAGAACAGAGACACTGAAGCTTTCTTT

j_gene: TRBJ2-7
v_gene: TRBV6-5
abundance: .
d_gene: .
CDR3aa: CASSYSGGTYEQYF
CDR3nt: TGTGCCAGCAGTTACTCAGGCGGTACCTACGAGCAGTACTTC

j_gene: TRBJ2-7
v_gene: TRBV5-6
abundance: .
d_gene: .
CDR3aa: CASSLQGAPYEQYF
CDR3nt: TGTGCCAGCAGCTTACAGGGTGCCCCCTACGAGCAGTACTTC

j_gene: TRBJ2-7
v_gene: TRBV7-9
abundance: .
d_gene: TRBD2
CDR3aa: CASTQAGPSSYEQYF
CDR3nt: TGTGCCAGCACCCAAGCGGGGCCCTCCTCCTACGAGCAGTACTTC

j_gene: TRBJ2-3
v_gene: TRBV4-3
abundance: few
d_gene: .
CDR3aa: CASSQGLAASTDTQYF
CDR3nt: TGCGCCAGCAGCCAAGGGTTAGCGGCAAGCACAGATACGCAGTATTTT

j_gene: TRBJ1-4
v_gene: TRBV10-2
abundance: few
d_gene: .
CDR3aa: CASGRQYNEKLFF
CDR3nt: TGCGCCAGCGGCCGCCAGTACAATGAAAAACTGTTTTTT

j_gene: TRBJ2-5
v_gene: TRBV10-1
abundance: .
d_gene: .
CDR3aa: CASRGHVGEEETQYF
CDR3nt: TGCGCCAGCAGAGGCCACGTCGGGGAAGAAGAGACCCAGTACTTC

j_gene: TRBJ1-1
v_gene: TRBV6-1
abundance: .
d_gene: TRBD1
CDR3aa: CASMIATGGTEAFF
CDR3nt: TGTGCCAGCATGATCGCGACAGGGGGTACTGAAGCTTTCTTT

j_gene: TRBJ2-1
v_gene: TRBV7-2
abundance: few
d_gene: TRBD2
CDR3aa: CASSLAASGGAYEQFF
CDR3nt: TGTGCCAGCAGCTTAGCAGCGAGCGGGGGGGCCTATGAGCAGTTCTTC

j_gene: TRBJ1-1
v_gene: TRBV19
abundance: few
d_gene: .
CDR3aa: CASRPPGHRLMNTEAFF
CDR3nt: TGTGCCAGTAGACCCCCGGGACACCGACTTATGAACACTGAAGCTTTCTTT

j_gene: TRBJ2-5
v_gene: TRBV11-2
abundance: .
d_gene: .
CDR3aa: CASSFFTRGQTQYF
CDR3nt: TGTGCCAGCAGCTTTTTCACGCGAGGTCAGACCCAGTACTTC

j_gene: TRBJ1-5
v_gene: TRBV19
abundance: .
d_gene: .
CDR3aa: CASSITGSSNQPQHF
CDR3nt: TGTGCCAGTAGTATCACCGGGTCTAGCAATCAGCCCCAGCATTTT

j_gene: TRBJ1-2
v_gene: TRBV5-4
abundance: .
d_gene: TRBD1
CDR3aa: CASSGGQGEGYGYTF
CDR3nt: TGTGCCAGCAGCGGGGGGCAGGGGGAAGGCTATGGCTACACCTTC

j_gene: TRBJ1-1
v_gene: TRBV18
abundance: .
d_gene: .
CDR3aa: CASSPGAGILNTKAFF
CDR3nt: TGTGCCAGCTCACCGGGGGCTGGGATACTGAACACTAAAGCTTTCTTT

j_gene: TRBJ1-1
v_gene: TRBV7-2
abundance: .
d_gene: .
CDR3aa: CASSRDMNTEAFF
CDR3nt: TGTGCCAGCAGCAGGGACATGAACACTGAAGCTTTCTTT

j_gene: TRBJ1-2
v_gene: TRBV28
abundance: few
d_gene: .
CDR3aa: CASRPGGVRVYGYTF
CDR3nt: TGTGCCAGCAGACCGGGGGGGGTTCGGGTCTATGGCTACACCTTC

j_gene: TRBJ2-3
v_gene: TRBV4-1
abundance: once
d_gene: TRBD1
CDR3aa: CASSLGLRTGGTDTQYF
CDR3nt: TGCGCCAGCAGCCTAGGGTTAAGGACAGGGGGCACAGATACGCAGTATTTT

j_gene: TRBJ1-1
v_gene: TRBV6-1
abundance: .
d_gene: .
CDR3aa: CASRLLVGVNTEAFF
CDR3nt: TGTGCCAGCAGGCTTCTCGTAGGGGTGAACACTGAAGCTTTCTTT

j_gene: TRBJ1-4
v_gene: TRBV5-1
abundance: .
d_gene: .
CDR3aa: CASSSARGSANEKLFF
CDR3nt: TGCGCCAGCAGCTCGGCCAGGGGATCGGCTAATGAAAAACTGTTTTTT

j_gene: TRBJ2-1
v_gene: TRBV2
abundance: few
d_gene: TRBD2
CDR3aa: CASRISGSSYNEQFF
CDR3nt: TGTGCCAGCAGGATTAGCGGGAGCTCCTACAATGAGCAGTTCTTC

j_gene: TRBJ1-4
v_gene: TRBV4-2
abundance: .
d_gene: .
CDR3aa: CASSQDAEKLFF
CDR3nt: TGTGCCAGCAGCCAAGATGCGGAAAAACTGTTTTTT

j_gene: TRBJ2-2
v_gene: TRBV2
abundance: .
d_gene: TRBD1
CDR3aa: CASSASTGGTGELFF
CDR3nt: TGTGCCAGCAGTGCGTCGACAGGGGGCACCGGGGAGCTGTTTTTT

j_gene: TRBJ2-5
v_gene: TRBV30
abundance: .
d_gene: TRBD1
CDR3aa: CAWSPQGLETQYF
CDR3nt: TGTGCCTGGAGCCCACAGGGGCTGGAGACCCAGTACTTC

j_gene: TRBJ1-4
v_gene: TRBV19
abundance: .
d_gene: TRBD1
CDR3aa: CASSRQGARNEKLFF
CDR3nt: TGTGCCAGTAGTAGGCAGGGGGCTCGTAACGAAAAACTGTTTTTT

j_gene: TRBJ2-6
v_gene: TRBV7-2
abundance: .
d_gene: TRBD1
CDR3aa: CASGTGAGANVLTF
CDR3nt: TGTGCCAGCGGGACAGGGGCTGGGGCCAACGTCCTGACTTTC

j_gene: TRBJ1-6
v_gene: TRBV19
abundance: .
d_gene: .
CDR3aa: CASSMGRGYNSPLHF
CDR3nt: TGTGCCAGTAGTATGGGGCGGGGATATAATTCACCCCTCCACTTT

j_gene: TRBJ2-5
v_gene: TRBV19
abundance: .
d_gene: TRBD2
CDR3aa: CASSIRGGRRETQYF
CDR3nt: TGTGCCAGTAGTATTCGCGGGGGTAGGCGCGAGACCCAGTACTTC

j_gene: TRBJ2-1
v_gene: TRBV5-1
abundance: .
d_gene: TRBD2
CDR3aa: CASSLAPSGGEDEQFF
CDR3nt: TGCGCCAGCAGCTTGGCCCCTAGCGGGGGGGAGGATGAGCAGTTCTTC

j_gene: TRBJ2-3
v_gene: TRBV27
abundance: .
d_gene: TRBD2
CDR3aa: CASSRLAGRTDTQYF
CDR3nt: TGTGCCAGCAGTAGGTTAGCGGGGCGCACAGATACGCAGTATTTT

j_gene: TRBJ2-7
v_gene: TRBV5-1
abundance: .
d_gene: .
CDR3aa: CASSLAYSGREQYF
CDR3nt: TGCGCCAGCAGCTTGGCCTATTCAGGTAGGGAGCAGTACTTC

j_gene: TRBJ2-1
v_gene: TRBV19
abundance: .
d_gene: .
CDR3aa: CASSIVLDNEQFF
CDR3nt: TGTGCCAGTAGTATAGTACTGGACAATGAGCAGTTCTTC

j_gene: TRBJ2-3
v_gene: TRBV27
abundance: .
d_gene: .
CDR3aa: CASSLLSSVSTDTQYF
CDR3nt: TGTGCCAGCAGTTTACTGTCTAGCGTCAGCACAGATACGCAGTATTTT

j_gene: TRBJ1-2
v_gene: TRBV5-1
abundance: few
d_gene: TRBD1
CDR3aa: CASSYLPTRDRTNYGYTF
CDR3nt: TGCGCCAGCAGCTATTTACCTACACGGGACAGAACTAACTATGGCTACACCTTC

j_gene: TRBJ2-3
v_gene: TRBV7-9
abundance: few
d_gene: .
CDR3aa: CASSLSTPSRTDTQYF
CDR3nt: TGTGCCAGCAGCTTATCCACTCCATCCCGCACAGATACGCAGTATTTT

j_gene: TRBJ1-6
v_gene: TRBV9
abundance: .
d_gene: TRBD1
CDR3aa: CASSREQGVNSPLHF
CDR3nt: TGTGCCAGCAGTCGAGAACAGGGGGTCAATTCACCCCTCCACTTT

j_gene: TRBJ2-3
v_gene: TRBV5-4
abundance: few
d_gene: .
CDR3aa: CASSLGWQGNPDTQYF
CDR3nt: TGTGCCAGCAGCTTGGGTTGGCAGGGTAACCCAGATACGCAGTATTTT

j_gene: TRBJ1-3
v_gene: TRBV19
abundance: once
d_gene: TRBD1
CDR3aa: CASSPRTGGTGNTIYF
CDR3nt: TGTGCCAGTAGTCCACGGACAGGGGGCACTGGAAACACCATATATTTT

j_gene: TRBJ2-3
v_gene: TRBV5-8
abundance: few
d_gene: TRBD2
CDR3aa: CASSRGTSGITDTQYF
CDR3nt: TGTGCCAGCAGCCGGGGGACTAGCGGGATCACAGATACGCAGTATTTT

j_gene: TRBJ2-1
v_gene: TRBV19
abundance: .
d_gene: TRBD2
CDR3aa: CASSIGLAGGSYNEQFF
CDR3nt: TGTGCCAGTAGTATAGGCCTAGCGGGGGGTTCCTACAATGAGCAGTTCTTC

j_gene: TRBJ1-2
v_gene: TRBV7-2
abundance: .
d_gene: TRBD1
CDR3aa: CASSLGTGGSNYGYTF
CDR3nt: TGTGCCAGCAGCTTAGGGACAGGGGGCTCTAACTATGGCTACACCTTC

j_gene: TRBJ1-1
v_gene: TRBV7-9
abundance: .
d_gene: .
CDR3aa: CASSLQSGNTEAFF
CDR3nt: TGTGCCAGCAGCTTACAGTCGGGGAACACTGAAGCTTTCTTT

j_gene: TRBJ1-2
v_gene: TRBV6-5
abundance: .
d_gene: TRBD1
CDR3aa: CASRQGILGQSDTF
CDR3nt: TGTGCCAGCAGACAGGGCATATTGGGACAGTCGGACACCTTC

j_gene: TRBJ2-1
v_gene: TRBV15
abundance: .
d_gene: TRBD2
CDR3aa: CATSSPLGGDEQFF
CDR3nt: TGTGCCACCAGCTCCCCCCTGGGAGGGGACGAGCAGTTCTTC

j_gene: TRBJ2-3
v_gene: TRBV2
abundance: .
d_gene: TRBD2
CDR3aa: CASTRAGVGTDTQYF
CDR3nt: TGTGCCAGTACCCGAGCGGGAGTGGGCACAGATACGCAGTATTTT

j_gene: TRBJ2-2
v_gene: TRBV19
abundance: .
d_gene: TRBD2
CDR3aa: CASSFRLAGDTGELFF
CDR3nt: TGTGCCAGTAGTTTTAGACTAGCGGGAGATACCGGGGAGCTGTTTTTT

j_gene: TRBJ1-1
v_gene: TRBV19
abundance: .
d_gene: TRBD1
CDR3aa: CASSIRTGDTEAFF
CDR3nt: TGTGCCAGTAGTATAAGGACAGGGGACACTGAAGCTTTCTTT

j_gene: TRBJ1-4
v_gene: TRBV5-1
abundance: .
d_gene: .
CDR3aa: CASSPVGSGEKLFF
CDR3nt: TGCGCCAGCAGCCCAGTGGGATCGGGAGAAAAACTGTTTTTT

j_gene: TRBJ1-4
v_gene: TRBV30
abundance: .
d_gene: TRBD1
CDR3aa: CASEGAQTSSTNEKLFF
CDR3nt: TGTGCCTCGGAGGGGGCGCAAACTTCTTCAACTAATGAAAAACTGTTTTTT